The clone carrying this TCR beta chain was observed at least ten times. Its antigen is not known. This sample is drawn from a study of neurological immune-mediated disorders. Study-level findings and limits: Sharing of CDR3 amino acid sequences among expanded clones across subjects was absent, suggesting private repertoires in all groups. The study found the most TCR clonal expansion in HTLV-1-associated myelopathy and the least in multiple sclerosis, below healthy controls.

Synthesis of cDNA was performed by 5'RACE using 10-nucleotide random UMIs. Over 180 million TCR-beta sequences from 15-18 subjects were obtained in each sequencing run. From the 5' RACE reads, TCRdb called clonotypes with MiXCR, one entry per CDR3 protein. The table records approximately 87,000 distinct CDR3 sequences, approximately 14% of them present only once. The V end was cut by 6 bases, the J end by 9 bases, with 12 bases between. The CDR3 spans 12 residues. The chain employs TRBV12-3 or TRBV12-4 and TRBJ1-3; D is ambiguous. The sequenced sample consisted of PBMCs. The TCR sequence derives from a woman aged 45 to 65 in good health. The CDR3 region is CASRIGMGTIYF. CDR3 coding DNA: TGTGCCAGCAGGATAGGGATGGGCACCATATATTTT.